The 25 T cell receptor beta chains below come from one sample, sequenced in a study of blood T cell repertoires in COVID-19. Assay: immunoSEQ multiplex PCR; the TCRdb copy retains only in-frame clones and omits some. The sample lists 150,000 or so clones, about 85% seen once, with over 0.55% in the top ten. The sample comprised peripheral blood. These receptors were collected from a man aged 55 to 70 with COVID-19, enrolled during active disease.

This clone came up once. The chain combines TRBV11-2 with TRBJ1-2; no clear D. V was pared by 6 bases and J by 4 bases, with 12 bases between. CDR1 is SGHAT and CDR2 is FQNNGV in the germline V gene. CDR3 length: 13 residues. The CDR3 loop reads CASSQQPLYGYTF. As DNA, the CDR3 is TGTGCCAGCAGTCAACAGCCCCTCTATGGCTACACCTTC.

The V call is TRBV11-2, the J call TRBJ1-2; tentative D call: TRBD1 (6 bases). The CDR3 consists of 14 residues. V lost 1 base and J 2 bases, leaving 8 bases between the germline ends. Germline V CDR1 and CDR2: SGHAT, FQNNGV. DNA for the CDR3: TGTGCCAGCAGCTTAGGGACAGCAAACTATGGCTACACCTTC. It specifies CASSLGTANYGYTF.

This clone was observed a handful of times. This CDR3 is also generated by other DNA sequences in the sample. This chain joins TRBV4-2 and TRBJ1-2, with D maybe TRBD1 (5 bases). CDR3 length: 14 residues. V dropped 0 bases and J dropped 1 base, with 6 bases sitting between them. The germline V gene has CDR1 LGHNA and CDR2 YNFKEQ. CDR3 nucleotides: TGTGCCAGCAGCCAAGAGCAGGGTAACTATGGCTACACCTTC. Its protein is CASSQEQGNYGYTF.

The rearrangement links TRBV6-2 or TRBV6-3 to TRBJ1-1, with 7 positions matching TRBD1. Germline values: CDR1 MNHEY, CDR2 SVGEGT. V lost 2 bases and J lost 1; bases outside the gene matches: 1. CDR3 length: 14 amino acids. In DNA form, the CDR3 reads TGTGCCAGCAGTTACAGGACAGGGAACACTGAAGCTTTCTTT. Translating gives CASSYRTGNTEAFF.

The rearrangement uses TRBV28 and TRBJ1-2; tentative D call: TRBD1 (5 bases). Germline V gene data show CDR1 as MDHEN and CDR2 as SYDVKM. The V and J ends lost 3 bases and 5 bases respectively, with 13 bases between them. The CDR3 sequence is 14 residues long. This chain's CDR3 is CASSLGGDRYGYTF. The CDR3, as DNA: TGTGCCAGCAGTTTGGGGGGGGATCGATATGGCTACACCTTC.

The sample holds one count of this clone. The chain combines TRBV11-2 with TRBJ2-5, with a tentative D call TRBD2 (6 bases). Germline-derived CDR1 and CDR2 are SGHAT and FQNNGV. CDR3 size: 14 residues. Trimming shortened V by 1 base and J by 4 bases, and 10 bases separated the two germline ends. CDR3 nucleotides: TGTGCCAGCAGCTTAGTCGGGGGTCCAGAGACCCAGTACTTC. Translated, it gives CASSLVGGPETQYF.

V gene TRBV10-3 combines with J gene TRBJ1-5; TRBD1 aligns across 7 bases. Germline loops: CDR1 ENHRY, CDR2 SYGVKD. After removal of 8 bases from V and 4 bases from J, the junction contained 5 bases not matched to a gene. The CDR3 runs to 13 residues. CDR3 residues: CAIQGVGNQPQHF. In DNA form, the CDR3 reads TGTGCCATCCAGGGGGTGGGAAATCAGCCCCAGCATTTT.

The chain has TRBV7-9 and TRBJ1-4; 7 bases match TRBD1. CDR1 is SEHNR, CDR2 FQNEAQ, per germline (reference sequence). With V trimmed by 2 bases and J by 0 bases, 9 bases remained unmatched. The CDR3 has 18 residues. Here the CDR3 reads CASSLSRTGFATNEKLFF. CDR3 nucleotides: TGTGCCAGCAGCTTATCCAGGACAGGCTTTGCAACTAATGAAAAACTGTTTTTT. The full variable domain, in which reference TRBV7-9 and TRBJ1-4 provide the parts outside the CDR3, is DTGVSQNPRHKITKRGQNVTFRCDPISEHNRLYWYRQTLGQGPEFLTYFQNEAQLEKSRLLSDRFSAERPKGSFSTLEIQRTEQGDSAMYLCASSLSRTGFATNEKLFFGSGTQLSVL.

The chain carries TRBV7-2 and TRBJ1-1; 10 bases are shared with TRBD1. Germline CDR1 is SGHTA and CDR2 is FQGNSA. J gave up 3 bases and V 0 bases, and 4 bases lay outside the gene matches. This CDR3 has 16 residues. The CDR3 protein is CASSLARGQGDTEAFF. CDR3 bases: TGTGCCAGCAGCTTAGCTCGTGGACAGGGGGACACTGAAGCTTTCTTT.

This clone occurred a few times. This chain uses TRBV27 with TRBJ2-1, with 9 bases lining up with TRBD2. J gave up 2 bases and V 5 bases, and 13 bases lay outside the gene matches. This CDR3 is 18 amino acids long. Germline CDR1 MNHEY, CDR2 SMNVEV (reference sequence). CDR3 in amino acids: CASSPWGSGSGAYNEQFF. Written as DNA, the CDR3 is TGTGCCAGCAGTCCCTGGGGTAGCGGGAGTGGGGCCTACAATGAGCAGTTCTTC.

The V call is TRBV12-5, the J call TRBJ2-1, with D uncertain. Germline V gene sequence: CDR1 LGHNT, CDR2 FRNRAP. V lost 5 bases and J lost 5, with 13 bases in between. The CDR3 has 14 residues. CDR3 nucleotide sequence: TGTGCTAGTGGTGGGCGTATCGTAAACAATGAGCAGTTCTTC. Its translation: CASGGRIVNNEQFF. The full variable domain, its missing parts supplied by reference TRBV12-5 and TRBJ2-1, is DARVTQTPRHKVTEMGQEVTMRCQPILGHNTVFWYRQTMMQGLELLAYFRNRAPLDDSGMPKDRFSAEMPDATLATLKIQPSEPRDSAVYFCASGGRIVNNEQFFGPGTRLTVL.

The rearrangement uses TRBV6-5 and TRBJ1-1, with TRBD1 matching over 7 bases. V lost 6 bases to trimming and J lost 2 bases; unmatched junction nucleotides: 9. This CDR3 is 15 amino acids long. Germline CDR1 is MNHEY and CDR2 is SVGAGI. CDR3 amino acids: CASRRPGQINTEAFF. The CDR3 DNA reads as TGTGCCAGCAGGAGACCGGGACAGATAAACACTGAAGCTTTCTTT.

The chain employs TRBV7-9 and TRBJ2-7; 9 positions match TRBD2. Losses at the gene ends were 4 bases for V and 2 bases for J; bases not matched to a gene: 3. Germline assignment: CDR1 SEHNR and CDR2 FQNEAQ (reference sequence). The CDR3 has 14 residues. The CDR3 DNA follows: TGTGCCAGCAGCTCGGGACTAGCCCCCTACGAGCAGTACTTC. Translation: CASSSGLAPYEQYF.

The rearrangement links TRBV10-3 to TRBJ2-3; D might be TRBD1 (6 bases). Germline values: CDR1 ENHRY, CDR2 SYGVKD. The CDR3 contains 15 residues. V dropped 0 bases and J dropped 3 bases, with 10 bases sitting between them. The CDR3 here is CAISESAGATDTQYF. CDR3 nucleotides: TGTGCCATCAGTGAGTCGGCAGGGGCTACAGATACGCAGTATTTT.

The chain recombines TRBV28 with TRBJ2-1; possible D gene TRBD1, 6 bases. The CDR3 is 14 amino acids. The ends were cut back, 7 bases at V and 10 bases at J, with 20 bases in the middle. CDR1 MDHEN and CDR2 SYDVKM come from the germline V gene. In DNA form, the CDR3 reads TGTGCCAGCATGCTAAAAACAGGGTCCAGGGAGCAGTTCTTC. Its translation: CASMLKTGSREQFF.

The chain has TRBV2 and TRBJ1-2; 7 positions match TRBD1. This CDR3 comprises 13 residues. With V trimmed by 4 bases and J by 4 bases, 3 bases remained unmatched. Germline CDR1 reads SNHLY; CDR2 reads FYNNEI. The CDR3 sequence is CASSGQGGYGYTF. The DNA for the CDR3 is TGTGCCAGCAGTGGACAGGGCGGCTATGGCTACACCTTC.

This clone has more than one count but fewer than ten. This chain uses TRBV19 with TRBJ2-3; maybe TRBD2 (6 bases). The CDR3 runs 14 residues. Trimming removed 6 bases from V and 5 bases from J, with 15 bases in between. CDR1 is LNHDA, CDR2 SQIVND, per germline (reference sequence). The CDR3 spells CASSHRLGGDTQYF. The CDR3 DNA follows: TGTGCCAGTAGCCATAGACTGGGGGGAGATACGCAGTATTTT. Full variable domain (outside the CDR3, taken from reference TRBV19 and TRBJ2-3): DGGITQSPKYLFRKEGQNVTLSCEQNLNHDAMYWYRQDPGQGLRLIYYSQIVNDFQKGDIAEGYSVSREKKESFPLTVTSAQKNPTAFYLCASSHRLGGDTQYFGPGTRLTVL.

V usage is TRBV28 and J usage is TRBJ2-4, with 11 bases identical to TRBD2. CDR1 and CDR2 (germline): MDHEN, SYDVKM. The V segment lost 5 bases and the J segment 0 bases; nucleotides outside the gene matches: 6. The CDR3 totals 17 residues. The CDR3 DNA reads as TGTGCCAGCAGTATGACTAGCGGGGCCTTAGCCAAAAACATTCAGTACTTC. Its translation: CASSMTSGALAKNIQYF.

This rearrangement joins TRBV7-8 to TRBJ1-6; 9 bases line up with TRBD1. The CDR3 sequence is 15 residues long. From germline, CDR1 is SGHVS and CDR2 FQNEAQ. Losses at the gene ends were 4 bases for V and 9 bases for J; bases not matched to a gene: 7. In nucleotides, the CDR3 is TGTGCCAGCAGCTCCACCCGGACAGGGGCTTCACCCCTCCACTTT. Amino acid sequence: CASSSTRTGASPLHF.

The chain is built from TRBV30 and TRBJ2-7, with D possibly being TRBD1 (6 bases). Germline CDR1 reads GTSNPN; CDR2 reads SVGIG (reference sequence). V gave up 6 bases and J gave up 3 bases, with 21 bases separating them. The CDR3 spans 15 residues. The CDR3 nucleotides are TGTGCCTGTTGGACAGACCGCCTGGAGAGCTACGAGCAGTACTTC. This gives the protein CACWTDRLESYEQYF.

Regarding this clone: An end of the junction does not agree with germline; a read error may underlie this. This chain connects TRBV5-8 to TRBJ1-1, with 7 positions matching TRBD1. CDR1 is SGHTS and CDR2 is YDEGEE in the germline V gene. The CDR3 spans 13 residues. CDR3 nucleotide sequence: TGTGCCAGCAGCGGCACGGTGACAGGGAACGAAAAATTT. Protein sequence: CASSGTVTGNEKF.

V usage is TRBV16 and J usage is TRBJ2-1, with TRBD2 matching 8 bases. V lost 1 base and J lost 6; bases outside the gene matches: 5. Germline CDR1 reads KGHSY; CDR2 reads FQNENV. The CDR3 length is 15 residues. Here the CDR3 DNA reads TGTGCCAGCAGCCAATTTAGCGGGGCGGGCAATGAGCAGTTCTTC. Translation gives CASSQFSGAGNEQFF.

The chain joins TRBV18 to TRBJ1-1; TRBD1 aligns across 8 bases. Per germline, CDR1 KGHSH and CDR2 LQKENI. V dropped 4 bases and J dropped 1; count of bases not matched to a gene: 11. The CDR3 totals 17 residues. The CDR3, as DNA: TGTGCCAGCTCACGAATCGAAGGACAGGGCCAGAACACTGAAGCTTTCTTT. Its translation: CASSRIEGQGQNTEAFF.

The V call is TRBV3-1 (or the pseudogene TRBV3-2), the J call TRBJ2-1; TRBD1 agrees at 7 bases. Germline V gene sequence: CDR1 LGHDT, CDR2 YNNKEL (reference sequence). CDR3 length equals 13 residues. With 4 bases clipped from V and 10 bases from J, the junction kept 7 bases outside the gene matches. The CDR3 nucleotides are TGTGCCAGCAGCCCCGAAGGGGGACAGGAGCAGTTCTTC. Its protein is CASSPEGGQEQFF.

The chain couples TRBV4-2 to TRBJ1-5; D gene ambiguous. Per the germline V gene, CDR1 is LGHNA and CDR2 is YNFKEQ. V dropped 0 bases and J dropped 3 bases, with 9 bases sitting between them. The CDR3 has 15 residues. The DNA of the CDR3 is TGTGCCAGCAGCCAAGATCTGGCTTACAATCAGCCCCAGCATTTT. It encodes CASSQDLAYNQPQHF.